Presented here are 24 T cell receptor beta chains from one specimen sequenced in a study of blood T cell repertoires in COVID-19. The method was immunoSEQ multiplex PCR; TCRdb's version includes in-frame clones alone and lacks a portion of them. The sample has roughly 500,000 clones, roughly nine tenths seen once. The sample consisted of peripheral blood. These receptors all come from a young man with COVID-19, enrolled during active disease.

The gene calls are TRBV11-3 and TRBJ2-5, with 11 positions matching TRBD2. The germline gives CDR1 SGHNT, CDR2 YENEEA. The CDR3 is 18 amino acids. Germline trimming cut 0 bases from V and 2 bases from J; bases unmatched to any gene: 8. In DNA form, the CDR3 reads TGTGCCAGCAGCTTAGACCGGACTAGCGGGTATTCTCAAGAGACCCAGTACTTC. Translation gives CASSLDRTSGYSQETQYF.

The genes are TRBV6-5 and TRBJ2-5; D uncertain. This CDR3 contains 13 residues. Germline V lookup: CDR1 MNHEY, CDR2 SVGAGI. Between the trimmed V and J ends, which lost 7 bases and 5 bases, there was a span of 14 bases. CDR3 sequence: CASTTTLRETQYF. CDR3 sequence (DNA): TGTGCCAGCACCACGACTCTACGGGAGACCCAGTACTTC.

The chain uses TRBV2 and TRBJ1-3; tentative D call: TRBD1 (5 bases). In germline, CDR1 is SNHLY, CDR2 FYNNEI. Trimming shortened V by 6 bases and J by 0 bases, and 12 bases separated the two germline ends. The CDR3 has 15 amino acids. Here the CDR3 reads CASRPDTTSGNTIYF. The CDR3 region has the DNA TGTGCCAGCAGACCGGACACGACCTCTGGAAACACCATATATTTT.

V gene TRBV7-9 combines with J gene TRBJ1-3; a possible D gene is TRBD1 (6 bases). There are 16 residues in the CDR3. V lost 3 bases and J 4 bases, leaving 16 bases between the germline ends. Germline values: CDR1 SEHNR, CDR2 FQNEAQ (reference sequence). The DNA of the CDR3 is TGTGCCAGCAGCTTGGACCGGACAGCACTCGGAAACACCATATATTTT. Protein: CASSLDRTALGNTIYF.

The rearrangement joins TRBV6-1 to TRBJ2-3, with 10 nucleotides matching TRBD2. CDR3 length equals 18 residues. V was pared by 1 base and J by 0 bases, with 7 bases of the junction left unmatched. Germline assignment: CDR1 MNHNS and CDR2 SASEGT. The CDR3 sequence: CASSEVVAGGLSTDTQYF. The CDR3 coding sequence is TGTGCCAGCAGTGAAGTTGTAGCGGGGGGACTAAGCACAGATACGCAGTATTTT.

This clone was counted a single time. This sequence joins TRBV5-4 and TRBJ2-6; D is unclear. This CDR3 is 15 amino acids long. CDR1 is SGHNT, CDR2 YYREEE, per germline (reference sequence). V shed 2 bases and J shed 0 bases, with 6 bases lying between them. The CDR3 region has the DNA TGTGCCAGCAGCTTATTCCTCTCTGGGGCCAACGTCCTGACTTTC. Residues: CASSLFLSGANVLTF.

The chain joins TRBV12-5 to TRBJ2-1; D is unresolved. The length of the CDR3 is 13 residues. Germline CDR1 reads LGHNT; CDR2 reads FRNRAP. V lost 7 bases and J 9 bases, leaving 16 bases between the germline ends. The CDR3 sequence is CASAPEIGGEQFF. In DNA, the CDR3 is TGTGCTAGTGCCCCGGAGATAGGCGGTGAGCAGTTCTTC. The full variable domain, completed using reference TRBV12-5 and TRBJ2-1, is DARVTQTPRHKVTEMGQEVTMRCQPILGHNTVFWYRQTMMQGLELLAYFRNRAPLDDSGMPKDRFSAEMPDATLATLKIQPSEPRDSAVYFCASAPEIGGEQFFGPGTRLTVL.

V is TRBV7-7 and J is TRBJ2-5; TRBD2 matches 7 bases. CDR3 length: 15 amino acids. From germline, CDR1 is SSHAT and CDR2 FNYEAQ (reference sequence). Germline trimming cut 0 bases from V and 5 bases from J; bases unmatched to any gene: 6. CDR3 sequence reads: CASSLALGRGETQYF. CDR3 DNA sequence: TGTGCCAGCAGCTTAGCGCTCGGGCGGGGGGAGACCCAGTACTTC. Together with reference TRBV7-7 and TRBJ2-5, the CDR3 gives the full variable domain: GAGVSQSPRYKVTKRGQDVTLRCDPISSHATLYWYQQALGQGPEFLTYFNYEAQPDKSGLPSDRFSAERPEGSISTLTIQRTEQRDSAMYRCASSLALGRGETQYFGPGTRLLVL.

The chain uses TRBV28 and TRBJ1-4, with D hard to call. The germline V gene encodes CDR1 MDHEN and CDR2 SYDVKM. Trimming shortened V by 6 bases and J by 5 bases, and 4 bases separated the two germline ends. The CDR3 has 11 residues. The CDR3: CASRLNEKLFF. CDR3 nucleotide sequence: TGTGCCAGCAGGCTAAATGAAAAACTGTTTTTT.

This rearrangement joins TRBV7-9 to TRBJ1-1, with TRBD1 matching 7 bases. Trimming removed 4 bases from V and 4 bases from J; junction bases left unmatched: 6. The CDR3 runs 14 residues. Germline-derived CDR1 and CDR2 are SEHNR and FQNEAQ (reference sequence). CDR3 sequence (DNA): TGTGCCAGCAGCTCACAGGGGTCGGCCACTGAAGCTTTCTTT. Its translation: CASSSQGSATEAFF.

This chain joins TRBV12-3 or TRBV12-4 and TRBJ1-2; TRBD1 is a possible D gene (5 bases). V was clipped by 6 bases and J by 7 bases, with 12 bases between them. The CDR3 totals 12 residues. The CDR3 region has the DNA TGTGCCAGCAGGACGACAGCTGGTGGCTACACCTTC. Amino acid sequence: CASRTTAGGYTF.

The J gene is TRBJ2-7, the V gene TRBV11-2, with 9 bases matching TRBD1. Germline V gene data show CDR1 as SGHAT and CDR2 as FQNNGV. Trimming took 5 bases from V and 5 from J; bases not matched to a gene: 19. This CDR3 is 18 amino acids long. CDR3 nucleotides: TGTGCCAGCAGCCTACTATATGGACTCACAGGGGGCTTCGACGAGCAGTACTTC. Its translation: CASSLLYGLTGGFDEQYF.

V usage is TRBV10-2 and J usage is TRBJ2-1, with a tentative D call TRBD2 (6 bases). The CDR3 covers 11 residues. The V end lost 2 bases, the J end lost 10 bases, and 6 bases lay between the germline ends. Germline V gene sequence: CDR1 WSHSY, CDR2 SAAADI. CDR3 loop: CASSEAGEQFF. CDR3 DNA: TGCGCCAGCAGTGAGGCGGGGGAGCAGTTCTTC.

This clone was counted a few times. The chain has TRBV3-1 (or the pseudogene TRBV3-2) and TRBJ1-5; 11 bases are a match to TRBD1. The germline V gene has CDR1 LGHDT and CDR2 YNNKEL (reference sequence). The CDR3 consists of 17 residues. V lost 2 bases to trimming and J lost 8 bases; unmatched junction nucleotides: 11. The CDR3 sequence: CASSQTKGQGARKPQHF. As DNA, the CDR3 is TGTGCCAGCAGCCAAACAAAAGGACAGGGGGCTCGAAAGCCCCAGCATTTT.

V and J are TRBV14 and TRBJ1-1; D uncertain. The germline V gene encodes CDR1 SGHDN and CDR2 FVKESK. The V gene lost 0 bases and the J gene lost 1 base, with 9 bases spanning the gap. This CDR3 region has 15 residues. The CDR3 bases are TGTGCCAGCAGCCAAGATGTGGTTAGGAACACTGAAGCTTTCTTT. It translates to CASSQDVVRNTEAFF.

The genes are TRBV28 and TRBJ2-5; 10 nucleotides line up with TRBD2. The V gene end was trimmed by 10 bases and the J gene end by 5 bases; junction bases not matched to a gene: 13. Germline CDR1 reads MDHEN; CDR2 reads SYDVKM. There are 15 residues in the CDR3. CDR3 DNA: TGTGCCATCCTCCCTTCGAGCGGGAGGGGGGAGACCCAGTACTTC. Amino acids: CAILPSSGRGETQYF.

The chain couples TRBV6-1 to TRBJ2-1; TRBD2 matches 8 bases. The junction had 8 bases not matched to a gene; V was cut back by 2 bases and J by 5 bases. Germline CDR1 and CDR2: MNHNS and SASEGT. The CDR3 consists of 16 residues. The CDR3 here is CASSEQGLAGHNEQFF. The CDR3 DNA reads TGTGCCAGCAGTGAACAAGGGCTAGCGGGCCACAATGAGCAGTTCTTC.

The rearrangement links TRBV10-2 to TRBJ2-7; D ambiguous. The V end lost 6 bases, the J end lost 2 bases, and 14 bases lay between the germline ends. The germline V gene encodes CDR1 WSHSY and CDR2 SAAADI. The CDR3 consists of 14 residues. The CDR3 reads CASSSPRGTYEQYF. The DNA for the CDR3 is TGCGCCAGCAGCTCCCCTCGCGGTACCTACGAGCAGTACTTC.

J is TRBJ2-5 and V is TRBV5-4; no firm D call. The CDR3 totals 13 residues. Trimming took off 4 bases at V and 6 bases at J, with 13 bases between the two ends. The germline CDR1 and CDR2 sequences are SGHNT and YYREEE (reference sequence). The CDR3 DNA sequence: TGTGCCAGCAGCCCCAGCGCAGCAAAGACCCAGTACTTC. The encoded protein is CASSPSAAKTQYF.

This chain links TRBV4-1 with TRBJ2-7, with 8 nucleotides matching TRBD1. The CDR3 sequence is 16 residues long. Losses at the gene ends were 4 bases for V and 4 bases for J; bases not matched to a gene: 12. From germline, CDR1 is MGHRA and CDR2 YSYEKL. The CDR3 region is CASSPRAAGGFYEQYF. The DNA of the CDR3 is TGCGCCAGCAGCCCCAGAGCGGCAGGGGGCTTTTACGAGCAGTACTTC.

The chain employs TRBV6-5 and TRBJ2-3, with 8 bases matching TRBD1. CDR1 MNHEY and CDR2 SVGAGI come from the germline V gene. V was clipped by 3 bases and J by 0 bases; unmatched bases: 5. The CDR3 spans 16 residues. The CDR3 here is CASSYGQGLSTDTQYF. CDR3 bases: TGTGCCAGCAGTTATGGACAGGGTTTAAGCACAGATACGCAGTATTTT.

The chain recombines TRBV5-1 with TRBJ2-5; possible D gene TRBD2, 5 bases. V gave up 0 bases and J gave up 4 bases, with 10 bases separating them. CDR1 is SGHRS, CDR2 YFSETQ, per germline. The CDR3 is 14 residues long. CDR3 region: CASSLEGSVETQYF. CDR3 coding DNA: TGCGCCAGCAGCTTGGAGGGTAGCGTAGAGACCCAGTACTTC.

This clone has only one observation. V gene TRBV6-6 combines with J gene TRBJ1-5; 10 bases match TRBD1. Germline V gives CDR1 MNHNY, CDR2 SVGAGI (reference sequence). The length of the CDR3 is 14 residues. The trim removed 7 bases at V and 6 bases at J, leaving 6 bases unmatched. CDR3 loop: CASTRQGASQPQHF. The CDR3 nucleotides read TGTGCCAGCACCCGACAGGGGGCGAGTCAGCCCCAGCATTTT.

The chain employs TRBV10-3 and TRBJ2-5; D possibly corresponds to TRBD1 (6 bases). The V end was cut by 4 bases, the J end by 2 bases, with 8 bases between. This CDR3 has 13 amino acids. Germline V gene lookup returns CDR1 ENHRY and CDR2 SYGVKD. CDR3 nucleotide sequence: TGTGCCATCAGTGGGACAGAACAAGAGACCCAGTACTTC. Its protein is CAISGTEQETQYF.